Reported below is one TCR beta chain. Its antigen is still unknown. Repertoires were generated with immunoSEQ multiplex PCR, while TCRdb's copy carries only in-frame clones and drops some. Seen here are about 82,000 clones, more than 90% observed once, and the top ten hold 0.65%. The sample belongs to a study of OX40 agonist ivuxolimab in advanced cancers. Findings and limits, study-wide: Patients with a partial response at 0.1-3.0 mg/kg had among the lowest clonal expansion.

The germline V gene has CDR1 SNHLY and CDR2 FYNNEI. The length of the CDR3 is 16 residues. V was clipped by 5 bases and J by 4 bases; unmatched bases: 2. The source of this sequence is an adult with an advanced solid tumor such as melanoma, head and neck, liver or kidney cancer. This sample comprised CD4+ or CD8+ T cells sorted from blood, obtained in a trial of the OX40 agonist ivuxolimab. The rearrangement uses TRBV2 and TRBJ2-1; 16 bases map to TRBD2. CDR3 sequence: CASSRGLAGGYNEQFF. The CDR3 DNA sequence: TGTGCCAGCAGTCGGGGACTAGCGGGAGGGTACAATGAGCAGTTCTTC.